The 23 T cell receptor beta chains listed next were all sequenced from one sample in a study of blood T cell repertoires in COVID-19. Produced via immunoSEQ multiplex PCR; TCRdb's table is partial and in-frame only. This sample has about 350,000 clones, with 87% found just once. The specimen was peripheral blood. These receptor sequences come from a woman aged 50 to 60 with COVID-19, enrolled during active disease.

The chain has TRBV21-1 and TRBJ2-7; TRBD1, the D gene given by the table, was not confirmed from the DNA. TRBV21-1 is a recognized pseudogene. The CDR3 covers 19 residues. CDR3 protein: CASSKAAGRDRSYSYEQYF. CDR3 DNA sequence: TGTGCCAGCAGCAAAGCCGCGGGTAGGGACAGGAGTTACTCCTACGAGCAGTACTTC.

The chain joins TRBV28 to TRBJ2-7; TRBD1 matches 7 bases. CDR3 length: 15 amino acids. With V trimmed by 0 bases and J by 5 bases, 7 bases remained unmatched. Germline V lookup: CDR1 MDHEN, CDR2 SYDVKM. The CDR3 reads CASSLWGGTEDEQYF. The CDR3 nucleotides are TGTGCCAGCAGTTTATGGGGTGGGACAGAAGACGAGCAGTACTTC.

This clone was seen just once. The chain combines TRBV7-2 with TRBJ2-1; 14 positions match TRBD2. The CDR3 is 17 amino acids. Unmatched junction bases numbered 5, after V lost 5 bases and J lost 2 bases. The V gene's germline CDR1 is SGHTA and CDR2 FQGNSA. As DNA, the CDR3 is TGTGCCAGCAGCCGGACTAGCGGGAGGTGGACCTACAATGAGCAGTTCTTC. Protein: CASSRTSGRWTYNEQFF.

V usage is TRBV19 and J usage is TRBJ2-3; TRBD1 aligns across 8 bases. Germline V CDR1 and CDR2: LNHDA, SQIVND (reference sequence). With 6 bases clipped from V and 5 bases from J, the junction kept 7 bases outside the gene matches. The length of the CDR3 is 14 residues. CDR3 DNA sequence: TGTGCCAGTAGCTCAGGGGGCGGCGTAGATACGCAGTATTTT. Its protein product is CASSSGGGVDTQYF.

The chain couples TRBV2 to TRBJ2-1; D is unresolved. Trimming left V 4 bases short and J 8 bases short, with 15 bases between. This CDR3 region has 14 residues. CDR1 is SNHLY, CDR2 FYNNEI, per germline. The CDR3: CASSVSSRVDEQFF. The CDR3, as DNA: TGTGCCAGCAGTGTAAGTTCCCGGGTCGATGAGCAGTTCTTC. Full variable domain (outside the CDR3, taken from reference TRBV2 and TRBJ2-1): EPEVTQTPSHQVTQMGQEVILRCVPISNHLYFYWYRQILGQKVEFLVSFYNNEISEKSEIFDDQFSVERPDGSNFTLKIRSTKLEDSAMYFCASSVSSRVDEQFFGPGTRLTVL.

CDR3 protein: CASSLGQNRGNTIYF. CDR3 in DNA: TGCGCCAGCAGCTTGGGTCAGAATCGTGGAAACACCATATATTTT. This chain connects TRBV5-1 to TRBJ1-3; D is uncertain. This CDR3 has 15 residues. Deletions cut 0 bases from V and 3 bases from J, with 10 bases between. Germline-derived CDR1 and CDR2 are SGHRS and YFSETQ.

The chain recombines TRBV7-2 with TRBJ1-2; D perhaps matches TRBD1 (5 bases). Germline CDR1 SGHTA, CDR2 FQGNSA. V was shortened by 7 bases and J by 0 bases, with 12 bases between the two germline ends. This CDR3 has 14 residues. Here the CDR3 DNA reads TGTGCCAGCAACAAGGACAATGCTAACTATGGCTACACCTTC. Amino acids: CASNKDNANYGYTF.

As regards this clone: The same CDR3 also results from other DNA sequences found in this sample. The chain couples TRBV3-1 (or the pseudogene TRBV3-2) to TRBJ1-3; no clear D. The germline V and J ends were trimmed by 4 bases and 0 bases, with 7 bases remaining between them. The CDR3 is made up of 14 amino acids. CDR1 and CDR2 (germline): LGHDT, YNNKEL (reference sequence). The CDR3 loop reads CASSLGSSGNTIYF. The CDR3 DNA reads TGTGCCAGCAGCCTCGGGTCCTCTGGAAACACCATATATTTT.

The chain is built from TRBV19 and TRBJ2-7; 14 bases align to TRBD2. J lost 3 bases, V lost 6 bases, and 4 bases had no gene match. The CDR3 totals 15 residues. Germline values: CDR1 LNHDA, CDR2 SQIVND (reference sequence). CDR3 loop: CASSWTSGRYYEQYF. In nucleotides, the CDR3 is TGTGCCAGTAGCTGGACTAGCGGGAGGTACTACGAGCAGTACTTC.

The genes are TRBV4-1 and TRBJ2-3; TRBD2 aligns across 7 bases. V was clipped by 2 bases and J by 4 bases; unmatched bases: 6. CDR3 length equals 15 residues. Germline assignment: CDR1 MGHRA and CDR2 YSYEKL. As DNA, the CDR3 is TGCGCCAGCAGCCAACTAGGACTAGATCCAGATACGCAGTATTTT. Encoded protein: CASSQLGLDPDTQYF.

The CDR3 DNA reads as TGCGCCAGCAGCTTGGCGTTAGCCTCTGGAAACACCATATATTTT. This translates into CASSLALASGNTIYF. The V and J genes are TRBV5-1 and TRBJ1-3; the D is unclear. Germline-derived CDR1 and CDR2 are SGHRS and YFSETQ. This CDR3 contains 15 residues. V lost 0 bases to trimming and J lost 0 bases, with 7 bases between them.

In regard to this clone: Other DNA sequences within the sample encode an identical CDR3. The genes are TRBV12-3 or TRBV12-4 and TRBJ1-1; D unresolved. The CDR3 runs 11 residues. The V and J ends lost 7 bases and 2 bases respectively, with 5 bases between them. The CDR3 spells CASTLNTEAFF. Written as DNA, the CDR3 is TGTGCCAGCACCCTAAACACTGAAGCTTTCTTT.

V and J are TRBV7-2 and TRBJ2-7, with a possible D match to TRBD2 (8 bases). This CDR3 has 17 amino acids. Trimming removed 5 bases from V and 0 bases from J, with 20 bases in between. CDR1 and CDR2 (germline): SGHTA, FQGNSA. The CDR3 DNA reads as TGTGCCAGCAGCCCCAGGGGGGCGGGAGGCCCCTCCTACGAGCAGTACTTC. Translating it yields CASSPRGAGGPSYEQYF.

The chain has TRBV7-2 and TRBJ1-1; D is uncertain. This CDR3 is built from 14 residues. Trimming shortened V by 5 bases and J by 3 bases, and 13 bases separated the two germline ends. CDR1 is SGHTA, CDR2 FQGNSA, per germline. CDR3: CASSTKGGYTEAFF. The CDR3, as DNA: TGTGCCAGCAGCACTAAGGGAGGGTACACTGAAGCTTTCTTT.

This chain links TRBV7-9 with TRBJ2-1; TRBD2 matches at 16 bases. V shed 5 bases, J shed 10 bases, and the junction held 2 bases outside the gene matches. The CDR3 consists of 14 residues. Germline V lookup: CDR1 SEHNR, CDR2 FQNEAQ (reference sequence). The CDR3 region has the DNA TGTGCCAGCAGCCCGGGACTAGCGGGAGGGGAGCAGTTCTTC. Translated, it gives CASSPGLAGGEQFF.

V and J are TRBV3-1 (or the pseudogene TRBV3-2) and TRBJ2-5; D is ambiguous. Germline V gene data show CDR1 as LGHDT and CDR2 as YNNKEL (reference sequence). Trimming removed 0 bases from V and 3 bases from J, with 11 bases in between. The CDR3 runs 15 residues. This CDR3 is CASSQDCYGEETQYF. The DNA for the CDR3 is TGTGCCAGCAGCCAAGACTGCTACGGAGAAGAGACCCAGTACTTC.

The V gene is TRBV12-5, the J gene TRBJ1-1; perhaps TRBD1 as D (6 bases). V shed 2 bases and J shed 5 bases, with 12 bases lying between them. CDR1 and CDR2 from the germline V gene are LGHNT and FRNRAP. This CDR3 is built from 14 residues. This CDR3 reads CASGLRGILTEAFF. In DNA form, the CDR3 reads TGTGCTAGTGGTTTGAGGGGGATCTTAACTGAAGCTTTCTTT.

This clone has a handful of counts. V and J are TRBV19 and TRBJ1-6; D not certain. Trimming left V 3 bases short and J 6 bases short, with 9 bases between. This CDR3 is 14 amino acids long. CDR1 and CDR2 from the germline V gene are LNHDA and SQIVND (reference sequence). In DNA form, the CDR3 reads TGTGCCAGTAGTATTGAGGGTTTTAATTCACCCCTCCACTTT. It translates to CASSIEGFNSPLHF.

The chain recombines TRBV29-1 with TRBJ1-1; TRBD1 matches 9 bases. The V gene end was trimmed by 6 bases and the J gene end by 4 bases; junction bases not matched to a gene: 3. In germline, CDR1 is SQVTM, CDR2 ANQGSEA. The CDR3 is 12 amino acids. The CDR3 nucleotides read TGCAGCGTGCAGACAGGGGGCACTGAAGCTTTCTTT. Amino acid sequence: CSVQTGGTEAFF.

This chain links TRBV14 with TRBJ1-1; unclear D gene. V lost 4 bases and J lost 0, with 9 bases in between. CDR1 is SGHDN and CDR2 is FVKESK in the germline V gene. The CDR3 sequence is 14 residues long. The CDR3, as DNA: TGTGCCAGCAGCCGTGCGGGGATGAACACTGAAGCTTTCTTT. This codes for CASSRAGMNTEAFF.

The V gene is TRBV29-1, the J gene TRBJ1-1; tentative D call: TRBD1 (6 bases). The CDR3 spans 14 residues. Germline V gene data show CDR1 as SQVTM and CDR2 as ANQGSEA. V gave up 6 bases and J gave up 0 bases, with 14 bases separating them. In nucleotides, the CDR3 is TGCAGCGTCCGGTGGGGGCTATTGAACACTGAAGCTTTCTTT. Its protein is CSVRWGLLNTEAFF.

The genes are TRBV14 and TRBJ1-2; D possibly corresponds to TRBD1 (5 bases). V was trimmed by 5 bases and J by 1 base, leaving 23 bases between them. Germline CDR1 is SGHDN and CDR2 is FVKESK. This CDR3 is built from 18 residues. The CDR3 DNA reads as TGTGCCAGCAGCTACCTTCGTTCGGGGGACCGCGGTAACTATGGCTACACCTTC. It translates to CASSYLRSGDRGNYGYTF.

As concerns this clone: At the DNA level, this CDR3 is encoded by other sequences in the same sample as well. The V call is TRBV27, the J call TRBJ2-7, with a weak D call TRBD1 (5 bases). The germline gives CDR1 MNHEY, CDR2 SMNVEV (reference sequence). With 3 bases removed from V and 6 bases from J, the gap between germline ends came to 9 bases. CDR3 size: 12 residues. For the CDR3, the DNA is TGTGCCAGCAGTTTTTTGGGGCTCGAGCAGTACTTC. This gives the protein CASSFLGLEQYF.